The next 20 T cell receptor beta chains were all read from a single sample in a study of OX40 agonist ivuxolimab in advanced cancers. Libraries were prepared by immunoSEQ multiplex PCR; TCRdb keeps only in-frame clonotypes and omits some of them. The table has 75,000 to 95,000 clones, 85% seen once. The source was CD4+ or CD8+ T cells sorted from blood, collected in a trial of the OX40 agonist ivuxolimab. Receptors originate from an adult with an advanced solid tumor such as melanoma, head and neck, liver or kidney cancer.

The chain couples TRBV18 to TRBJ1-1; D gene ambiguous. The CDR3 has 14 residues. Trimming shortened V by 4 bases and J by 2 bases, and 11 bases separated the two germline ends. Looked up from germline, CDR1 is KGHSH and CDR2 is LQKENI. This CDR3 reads CASSLWGENTEAFF. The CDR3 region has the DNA TGTGCCAGCTCACTCTGGGGTGAAAACACTGAAGCTTTCTTT.

In DNA, the CDR3 is TGTGCCAGCGTCTCCGGGACAGAGGAGTACTTC. Protein sequence: CASVSGTEEYF. V usage is TRBV7-2 and J usage is TRBJ2-4, with TRBD1 identical over 7 bases. This CDR3 contains 11 residues. Looked up from germline, CDR1 is SGHTA and CDR2 is FQGNSA. V lost 8 bases, J lost 14 bases, and 9 bases stayed unmatched. The full variable domain, its missing parts supplied by reference TRBV7-2 and TRBJ2-4, is GAGVSQSPSNKVTEKGKDVELRCDPISGHTALYWYRQSLGQGLEFLIYFQGNSAPDKSGLPSDRFSAERTGGSVSTLTIQRTQQEDSAVYLCASVSGTEEYFGAGTRLSVL.

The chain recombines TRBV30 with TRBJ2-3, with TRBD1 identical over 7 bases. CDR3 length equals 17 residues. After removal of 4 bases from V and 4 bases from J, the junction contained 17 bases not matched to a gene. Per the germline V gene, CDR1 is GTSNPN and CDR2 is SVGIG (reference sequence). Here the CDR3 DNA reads TGTGCCTGGAAGGGGGCATGGGGCTGGGGTCGGGCAGATACGCAGTATTTT. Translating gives CAWKGAWGWGRADTQYF.

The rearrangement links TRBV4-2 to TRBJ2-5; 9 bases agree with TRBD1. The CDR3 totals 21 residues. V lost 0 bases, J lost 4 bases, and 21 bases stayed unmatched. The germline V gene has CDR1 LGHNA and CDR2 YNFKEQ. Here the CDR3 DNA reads TGTGCCAGCAGCCAAGATGGGCCGGGACAGGGAGGTCCGAGTAGAGGAGAGACCCAGTACTTC. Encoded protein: CASSQDGPGQGGPSRGETQYF.

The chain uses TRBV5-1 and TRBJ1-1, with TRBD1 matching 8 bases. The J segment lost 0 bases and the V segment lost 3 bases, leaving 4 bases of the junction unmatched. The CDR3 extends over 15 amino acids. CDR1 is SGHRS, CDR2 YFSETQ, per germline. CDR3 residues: CASSSGGGLNTEAFF. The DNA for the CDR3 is TGCGCCAGCAGCTCAGGGGGCGGTTTGAACACTGAAGCTTTCTTT.

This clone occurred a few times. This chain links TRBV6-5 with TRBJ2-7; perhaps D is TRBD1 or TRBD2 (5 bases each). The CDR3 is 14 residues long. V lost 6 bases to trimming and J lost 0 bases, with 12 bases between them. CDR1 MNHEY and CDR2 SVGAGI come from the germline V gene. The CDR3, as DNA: TGTGCCAGCAGCAGTTGGGGGAGCTCCTACGAGCAGTACTTC. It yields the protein CASSSWGSSYEQYF.

CDR3 sequence: CASSTGGAGTDTQYF. The CDR3 region has the DNA TGTGCCAGCAGTACGGGGGGCGCCGGCACAGATACGCAGTATTTT. The rearrangement uses TRBV6-5 and TRBJ2-3, with D possibly matching TRBD2 (7 bases). CDR1 is MNHEY, CDR2 SVGAGI, per germline. V dropped 5 bases and J dropped 1 base, with 13 bases sitting between them. The CDR3 is 15 residues long.

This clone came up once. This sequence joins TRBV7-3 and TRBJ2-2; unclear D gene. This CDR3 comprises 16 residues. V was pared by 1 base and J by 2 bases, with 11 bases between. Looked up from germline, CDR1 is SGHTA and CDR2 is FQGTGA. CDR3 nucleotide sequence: TGTGCCAGCAGCTTAAATTTTCCAGCCAACACCGGGGAGCTGTTTTTT. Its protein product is CASSLNFPANTGELFF.

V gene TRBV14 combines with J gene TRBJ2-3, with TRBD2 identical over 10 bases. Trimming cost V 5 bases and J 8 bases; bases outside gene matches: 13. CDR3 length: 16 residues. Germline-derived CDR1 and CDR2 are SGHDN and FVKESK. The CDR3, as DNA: TGTGCCAGCAGCTCCCGGACTAGCGGAGAGAGTTTTACGCAGTATTTT. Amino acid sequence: CASSSRTSGESFTQYF.

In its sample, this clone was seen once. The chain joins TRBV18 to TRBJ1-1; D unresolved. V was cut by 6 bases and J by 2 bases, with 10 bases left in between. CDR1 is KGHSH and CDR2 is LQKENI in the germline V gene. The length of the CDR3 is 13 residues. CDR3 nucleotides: TGTGCCAGCTCCCCCTTTCGAAACACTGAAGCTTTCTTT. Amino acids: CASSPFRNTEAFF.

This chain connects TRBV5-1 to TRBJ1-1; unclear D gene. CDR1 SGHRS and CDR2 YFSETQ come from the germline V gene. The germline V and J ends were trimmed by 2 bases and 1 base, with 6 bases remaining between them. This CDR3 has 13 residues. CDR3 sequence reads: CASSFTGNTEAFF. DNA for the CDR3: TGCGCCAGCAGCTTTACGGGGAACACTGAAGCTTTCTTT. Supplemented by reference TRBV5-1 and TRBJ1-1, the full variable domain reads KAGVTQTPRYLIKTRGQQVTLSCSPISGHRSVSWYQQTPGQGLQFLFEYFSETQRNKGNFPGRFSGRQFSNSRSEMNVSTLELGDSALYLCASSFTGNTEAFFGQGTRLTVV.

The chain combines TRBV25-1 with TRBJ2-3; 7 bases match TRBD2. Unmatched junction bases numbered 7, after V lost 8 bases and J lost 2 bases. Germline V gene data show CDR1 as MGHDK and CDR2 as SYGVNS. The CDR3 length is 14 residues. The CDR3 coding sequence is TGTGCCAGCTCTGGAACTAGCGACACAGATACGCAGTATTTT. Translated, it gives CASSGTSDTDTQYF.

The CDR3 region is CASSVQPRDTQYF. The CDR3 DNA reads as TGTGCCAGTAGTGTGCAGCCTCGGGATACGCAGTATTTT. The chain joins TRBV19 to TRBJ2-3; D remains unclear. The CDR3 runs 13 residues. Deletions cut 5 bases from V and 6 bases from J, with 12 bases between. Germline values: CDR1 LNHDA, CDR2 SQIVND (reference sequence).

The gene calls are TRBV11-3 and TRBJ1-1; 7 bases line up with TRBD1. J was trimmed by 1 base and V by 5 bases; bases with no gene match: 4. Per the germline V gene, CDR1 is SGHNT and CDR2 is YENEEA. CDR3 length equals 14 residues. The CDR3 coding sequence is TGTGCCAGCAGCGGGCGGACAGGGAACACTGAAGCTTTCTTT. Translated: CASSGRTGNTEAFF.

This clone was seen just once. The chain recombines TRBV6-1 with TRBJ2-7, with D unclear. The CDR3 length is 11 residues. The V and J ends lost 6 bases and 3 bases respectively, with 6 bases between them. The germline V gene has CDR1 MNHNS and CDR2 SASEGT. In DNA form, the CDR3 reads TGTGCCAGCAGCTCCATCTACGAGCAGTACTTC. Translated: CASSSIYEQYF.

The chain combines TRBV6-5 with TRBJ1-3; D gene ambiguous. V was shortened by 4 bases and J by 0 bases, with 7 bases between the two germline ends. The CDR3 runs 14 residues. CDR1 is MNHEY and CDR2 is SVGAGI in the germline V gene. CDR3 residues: CASSSSHSGNTIYF. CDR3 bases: TGTGCCAGCAGTTCCAGCCACTCTGGAAACACCATATATTTT.

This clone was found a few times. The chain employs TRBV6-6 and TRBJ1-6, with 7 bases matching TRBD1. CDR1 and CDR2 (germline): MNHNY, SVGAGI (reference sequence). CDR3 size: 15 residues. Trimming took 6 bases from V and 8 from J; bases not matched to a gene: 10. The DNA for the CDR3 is TGTGCCAGCAGGGCTCCTGACAGGGCTCATTCACCCCTCCACTTT. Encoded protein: CASRAPDRAHSPLHF.

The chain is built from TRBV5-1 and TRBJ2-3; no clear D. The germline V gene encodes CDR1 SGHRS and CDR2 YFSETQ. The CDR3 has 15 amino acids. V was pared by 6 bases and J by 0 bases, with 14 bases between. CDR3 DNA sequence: TGCGCCAGCACCCTGGTGGAGCCTAGCACAGATACGCAGTATTTT. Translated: CASTLVEPSTDTQYF.

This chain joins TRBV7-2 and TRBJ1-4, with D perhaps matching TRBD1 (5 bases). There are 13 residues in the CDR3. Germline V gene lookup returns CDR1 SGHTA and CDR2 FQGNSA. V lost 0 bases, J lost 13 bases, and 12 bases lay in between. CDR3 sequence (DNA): TGTGCCAGCAGCTTAGCGTCGGGGGAACGACTGTTTTTT. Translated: CASSLASGERLFF.

CDR3 in DNA: TGTGCCAGCAGTCGGACGTTAGAAGAGACCCAGTACTTC. Translating it yields CASSRTLEETQYF. The rearrangement uses TRBV6-5 and TRBJ2-5; D not resolved. The CDR3 loop spans 13 amino acids. From germline, CDR1 is MNHEY and CDR2 SVGAGI. V was cut by 5 bases and J by 3 bases, with 10 bases left in between.